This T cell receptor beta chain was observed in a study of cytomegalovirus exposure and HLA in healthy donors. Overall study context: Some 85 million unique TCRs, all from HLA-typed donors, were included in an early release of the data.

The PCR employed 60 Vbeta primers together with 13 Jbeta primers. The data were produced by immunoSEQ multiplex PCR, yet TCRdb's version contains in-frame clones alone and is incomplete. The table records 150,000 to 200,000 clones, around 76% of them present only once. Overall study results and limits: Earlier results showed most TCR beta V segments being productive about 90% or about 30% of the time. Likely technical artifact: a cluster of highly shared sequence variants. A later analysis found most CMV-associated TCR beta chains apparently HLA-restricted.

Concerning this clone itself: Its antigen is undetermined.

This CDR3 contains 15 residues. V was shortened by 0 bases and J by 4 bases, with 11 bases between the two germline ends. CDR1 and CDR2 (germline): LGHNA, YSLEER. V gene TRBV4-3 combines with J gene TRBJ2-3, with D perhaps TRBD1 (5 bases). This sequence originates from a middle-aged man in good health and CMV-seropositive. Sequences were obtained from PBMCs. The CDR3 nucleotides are TGCGCCAGCAGCCAAGAGGACACCCTGTCAGATACGCAGTATTTT. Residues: CASSQEDTLSDTQYF.